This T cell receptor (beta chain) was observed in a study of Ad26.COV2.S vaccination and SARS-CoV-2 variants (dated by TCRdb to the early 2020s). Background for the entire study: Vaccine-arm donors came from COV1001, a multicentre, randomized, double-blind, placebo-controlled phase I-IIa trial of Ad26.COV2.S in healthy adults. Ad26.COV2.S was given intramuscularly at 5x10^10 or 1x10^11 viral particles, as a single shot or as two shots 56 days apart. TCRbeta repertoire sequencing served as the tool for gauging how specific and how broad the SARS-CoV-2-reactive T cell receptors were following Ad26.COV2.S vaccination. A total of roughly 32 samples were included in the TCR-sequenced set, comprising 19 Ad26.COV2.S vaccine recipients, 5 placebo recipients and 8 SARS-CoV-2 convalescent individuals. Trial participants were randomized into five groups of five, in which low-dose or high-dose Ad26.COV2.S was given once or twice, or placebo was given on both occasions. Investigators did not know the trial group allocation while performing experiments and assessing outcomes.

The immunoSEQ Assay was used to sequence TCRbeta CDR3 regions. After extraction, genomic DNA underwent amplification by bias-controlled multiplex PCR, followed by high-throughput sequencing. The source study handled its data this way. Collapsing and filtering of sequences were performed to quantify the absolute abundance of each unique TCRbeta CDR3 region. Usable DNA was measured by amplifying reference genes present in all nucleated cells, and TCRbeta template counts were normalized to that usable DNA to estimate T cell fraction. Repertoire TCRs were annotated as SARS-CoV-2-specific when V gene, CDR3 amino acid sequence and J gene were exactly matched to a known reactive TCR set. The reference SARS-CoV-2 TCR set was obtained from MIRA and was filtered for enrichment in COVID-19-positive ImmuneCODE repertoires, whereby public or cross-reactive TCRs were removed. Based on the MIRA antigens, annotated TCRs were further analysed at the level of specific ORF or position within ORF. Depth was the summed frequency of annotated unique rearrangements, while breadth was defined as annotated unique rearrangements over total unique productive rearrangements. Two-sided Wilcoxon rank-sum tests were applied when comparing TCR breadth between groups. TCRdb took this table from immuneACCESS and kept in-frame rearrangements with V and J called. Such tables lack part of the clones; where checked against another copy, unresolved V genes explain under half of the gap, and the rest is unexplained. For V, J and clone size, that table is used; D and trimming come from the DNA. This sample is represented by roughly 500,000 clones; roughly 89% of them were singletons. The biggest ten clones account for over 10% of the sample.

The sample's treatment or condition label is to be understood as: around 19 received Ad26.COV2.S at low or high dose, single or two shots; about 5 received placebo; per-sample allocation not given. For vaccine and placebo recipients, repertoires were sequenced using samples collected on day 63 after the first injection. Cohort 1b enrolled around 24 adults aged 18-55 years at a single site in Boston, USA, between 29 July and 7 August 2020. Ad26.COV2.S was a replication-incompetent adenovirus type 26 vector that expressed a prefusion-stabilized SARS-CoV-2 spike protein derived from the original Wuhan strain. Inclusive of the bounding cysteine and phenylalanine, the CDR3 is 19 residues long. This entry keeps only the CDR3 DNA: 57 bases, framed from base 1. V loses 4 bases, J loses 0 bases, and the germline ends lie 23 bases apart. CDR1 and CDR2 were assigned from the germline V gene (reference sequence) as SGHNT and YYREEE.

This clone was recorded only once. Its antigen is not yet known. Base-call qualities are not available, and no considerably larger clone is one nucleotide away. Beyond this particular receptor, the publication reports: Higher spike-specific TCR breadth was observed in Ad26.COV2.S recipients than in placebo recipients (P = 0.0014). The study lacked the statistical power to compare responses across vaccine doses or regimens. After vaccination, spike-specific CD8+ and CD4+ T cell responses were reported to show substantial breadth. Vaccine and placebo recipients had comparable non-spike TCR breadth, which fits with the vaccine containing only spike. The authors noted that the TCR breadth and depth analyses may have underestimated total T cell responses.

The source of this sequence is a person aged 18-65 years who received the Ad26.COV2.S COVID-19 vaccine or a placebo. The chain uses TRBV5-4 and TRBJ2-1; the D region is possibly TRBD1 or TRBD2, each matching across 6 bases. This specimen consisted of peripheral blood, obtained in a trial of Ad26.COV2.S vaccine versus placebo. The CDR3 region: CASSPKGGGPSRSYNEQFF. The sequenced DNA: TGTGCCAGCAGCCCTAAGGGGGGAGGACCTTCCCGCTCCTACAATGAGCAGTTCTTC.